The 5 T cell receptor beta chains reported below all come from one sample, sequenced in a study of cytomegalovirus exposure and HLA in healthy donors. Sequencing was performed with immunoSEQ multiplex PCR; in TCRdb, only in-frame clones are kept and a portion is missing. In the table there are roughly 300,000 clones, 88% of which are singletons. The sequenced sample was PBMCs. These receptors came from a woman between 18 and 30 years old in good health and CMV-seronegative.

This clone was seen a handful of times. The V and J genes are TRBV19 and TRBJ2-2; no clear D. Per germline, CDR1 LNHDA and CDR2 SQIVND (reference sequence). This CDR3 has 12 amino acids. Trimming left V 4 bases short and J 3 bases short, with 3 bases between. This CDR3 reads CASSTDTGELFF. CDR3 in DNA: TGTGCCAGTAGTACCGACACCGGGGAGCTGTTTTTT.

This clone was observed a few times. V is TRBV7-9 and J is TRBJ1-2, with D maybe TRBD1 (5 bases). The V gene's germline CDR1 is SEHNR and CDR2 FQNEAQ (reference sequence). The CDR3 length is 16 residues. V was trimmed by 5 bases and J by 8 bases, leaving 24 bases between them. The CDR3 sequence is CASSQGVGLIRPGYTF. The CDR3, as DNA: TGTGCCAGCAGCCAAGGGGTGGGACTCATACGCCCCGGCTACACCTTC.

The rearrangement joins TRBV6-5 to TRBJ2-7, with D possibly TRBD2 on 6 matching bases. V lost 6 bases, J lost 10 bases, and 25 bases lay in between. Germline V lookup: CDR1 MNHEY, CDR2 SVGAGI. The CDR3 loop spans 15 amino acids. CDR3 sequence: CASSQSGLPRTQQYF. The CDR3 nucleotides are TGTGCCAGCAGCCAGTCGGGACTCCCTCGAACGCAACAGTACTTC.

This clone was recorded once. This sample includes further DNA sequences coding for the same CDR3. This chain links TRBV28 with TRBJ1-3, with D perhaps matching TRBD1 (5 bases). The germline gives CDR1 MDHEN, CDR2 SYDVKM. V was cut by 4 bases and J by 1 base, with 8 bases left in between. This CDR3 is built from 14 residues. Written as DNA, the CDR3 is TGTGCCAGCAGTTCCGGGGGGTCTGGAAACACCATATATTTT. Translated, it gives CASSSGGSGNTIYF.

This chain's CDR3 is CASSLDGTAYGYTF. The DNA for the CDR3 is TGTGCCAGCAGCTTGGACGGGACAGCGTATGGCTACACCTTC. V gene TRBV5-4 combines with J gene TRBJ1-2, with 7 bases identical to TRBD1. The germline V gene encodes CDR1 SGHNT and CDR2 YYREEE (reference sequence). V gave up 0 bases and J gave up 5 bases; unmatched junction bases: 4. This CDR3 comprises 14 residues. The full variable domain, completed using reference TRBV5-4 and TRBJ1-2, is ETGVTQSPTHLIKTRGQQVTLRCSSQSGHNTVSWYQQALGQGPQFIFQYYREEENGRGNFPPRFSGLQFPNYSSELNVNALELDDSALYLCASSLDGTAYGYTFGSGTRLTVV.